The 5 T cell receptor beta chains below were found in one sample sequenced in a study of T cells in Graves' hyperthyroidism and ophthalmopathy. Template material for amplifying TCR beta CDR3 regions consisted of RNA transcripts. First-round RT-PCR with HTBI primers amplified the TCR CDR3 region. TCRdb re-called the multiplex PCR reads with MiXCR, one entry per CDR3 protein. This repertoire shows a few hundred thousand distinct CDR3 sequences, more than 20% found once; its top ten account for about 30%. Source material: blood. The receptors derive from a man younger than 30 with Graves' hyperthyroidism.

This clonotype was counted only a few times. The chain combines TRBV4-2 with TRBJ1-1, with 8 bases that match TRBD1. The V segment lost 2 bases and the J segment 8 bases; nucleotides outside the gene matches: 4. The CDR3 has 13 amino acids. CDR1 is LGHNA and CDR2 is YNFKEQ in the germline V gene. CDR3 loop: CASSQLRQGEAFF. In nucleotides, the CDR3 is TGTGCCAGCAGCCAACTCCGACAGGGGGAAGCTTTCTTT.

The sample holds a few counts of this clonotype. The chain recombines TRBV9 with TRBJ1-2; possibly TRBD1 for D (5 bases). V was trimmed by 4 bases and J by 2 bases, leaving 12 bases between them. Looked up from germline, CDR1 is SGDLS and CDR2 is YYNGEE. The CDR3 is 14 residues long. DNA for the CDR3: TGTGCCAGCAGCTCGAGGGGATTCAACTATGGCTACACCTTC. It is translated as CASSSRGFNYGYTF.

The chain carries TRBV9 and TRBJ1-1, with a tentative D call TRBD1 (5 bases). The CDR3 length is 15 residues. Germline CDR1 reads SGDLS; CDR2 reads YYNGEE. V was trimmed by 1 base and J by 4 bases, leaving 14 bases between them. The CDR3 bases are TGTGCCAGCAGCGTATACGGGGACCGGAGCACTGAAGCTTTCTTT. Translation gives CASSVYGDRSTEAFF.

This clonotype showed up many times. V usage is TRBV28 and J usage is TRBJ1-1; D unclear. This CDR3 region has 11 residues. Germline CDR1 reads MDHEN; CDR2 reads SYDVKM. V lost 6 bases, J lost 12 bases, and 14 bases lay in between. The CDR3 sequence: CASSLEGGPFF. The CDR3 coding sequence is TGTGCCAGCAGCCTGGAGGGTGGCCCTTTCTTT.

The chain joins TRBV15 to TRBJ1-5; 7 bases are shared with TRBD1. The CDR3 contains 16 residues. The J segment lost 10 bases and the V segment lost 8 bases, leaving 20 bases of the junction unmatched. CDR1 is LNHNV, CDR2 YYDKDF, per germline (reference sequence). Here the CDR3 reads CATSLGPGGGNHPQHF. CDR3 DNA sequence: TGTGCCACCTCCCTTGGTCCCGGAGGGGGCAACCACCCCCAGCATTTT.